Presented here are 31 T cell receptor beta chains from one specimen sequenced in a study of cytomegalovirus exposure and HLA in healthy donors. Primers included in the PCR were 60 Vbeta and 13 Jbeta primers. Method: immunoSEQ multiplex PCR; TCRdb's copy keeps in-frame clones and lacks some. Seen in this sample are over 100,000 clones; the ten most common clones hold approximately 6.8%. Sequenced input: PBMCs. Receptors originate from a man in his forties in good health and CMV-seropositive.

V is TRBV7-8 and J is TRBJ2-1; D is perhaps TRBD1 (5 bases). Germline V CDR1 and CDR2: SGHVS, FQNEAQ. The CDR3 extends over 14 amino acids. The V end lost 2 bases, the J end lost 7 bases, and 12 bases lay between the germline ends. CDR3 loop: CASSLKQEVNEQFF. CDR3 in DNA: TGTGCCAGCAGCTTAAAACAGGAAGTGAATGAGCAGTTCTTC. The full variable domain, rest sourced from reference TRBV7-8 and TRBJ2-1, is GAGVSQSPRYKVAKRGQDVALRCDPISGHVSLFWYQQALGQGPEFLTYFQNEAQLDKSGLPSDRFFAERPEGSVSTLKIQRTQQEDSAVYLCASSLKQEVNEQFFGPGTRLTVL.

The CDR3 DNA is TGTGCCAGCACGATTACAGGGCCCTACGAGCAGTACTTC. Translated, it gives CASTITGPYEQYF. This chain connects TRBV28 to TRBJ2-7; tentatively, D is TRBD1 (6 bases). V lost 7 bases and J lost 2, with 12 bases in between. Germline V lookup: CDR1 MDHEN, CDR2 SYDVKM. The CDR3 is made up of 13 amino acids.

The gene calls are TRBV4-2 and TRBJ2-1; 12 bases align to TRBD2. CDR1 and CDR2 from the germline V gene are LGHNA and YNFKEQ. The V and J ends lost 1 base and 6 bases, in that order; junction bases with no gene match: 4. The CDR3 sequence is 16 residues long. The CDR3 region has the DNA TGTGCCAGCAGCCAAGGACTAGCGGGAGTAGGCAATGAGCAGTTCTTC. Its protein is CASSQGLAGVGNEQFF.

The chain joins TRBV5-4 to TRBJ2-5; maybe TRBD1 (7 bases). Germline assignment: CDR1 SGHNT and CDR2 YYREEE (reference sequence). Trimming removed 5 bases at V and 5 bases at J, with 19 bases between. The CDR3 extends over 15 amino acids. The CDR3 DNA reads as TGTGCCAGCAGGGCTCGACAGGGTCGGGGGGAGACCCAGTACTTC. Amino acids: CASRARQGRGETQYF.

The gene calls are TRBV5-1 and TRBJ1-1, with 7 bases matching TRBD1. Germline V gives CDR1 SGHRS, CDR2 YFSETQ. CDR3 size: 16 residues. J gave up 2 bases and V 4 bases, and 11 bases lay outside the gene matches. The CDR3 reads CASSPLRQGGNTEAFF. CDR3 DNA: TGCGCCAGCAGCCCACTCAGACAGGGCGGAAACACTGAAGCTTTCTTT.

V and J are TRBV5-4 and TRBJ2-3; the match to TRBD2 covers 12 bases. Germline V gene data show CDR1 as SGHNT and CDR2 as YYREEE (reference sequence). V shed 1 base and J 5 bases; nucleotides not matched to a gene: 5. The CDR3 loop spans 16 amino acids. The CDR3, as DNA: TGTGCCAGCAGCTTGAAACTAGCGGGAGGTATAGATACGCAGTATTTT. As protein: CASSLKLAGGIDTQYF.

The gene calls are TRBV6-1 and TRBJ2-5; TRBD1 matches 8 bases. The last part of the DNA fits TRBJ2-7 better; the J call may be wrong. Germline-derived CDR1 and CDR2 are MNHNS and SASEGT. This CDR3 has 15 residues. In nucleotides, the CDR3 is TGTGCCAGCAGTGGGATGGGGACAGGTCGCGACGAGCAGTACTTC. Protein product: CASSGMGTGRDEQYF.

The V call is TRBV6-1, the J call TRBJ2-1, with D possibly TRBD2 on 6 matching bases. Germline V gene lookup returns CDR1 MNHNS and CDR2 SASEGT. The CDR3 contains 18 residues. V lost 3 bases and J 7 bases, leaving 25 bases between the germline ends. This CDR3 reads CASSERDASILFVNEQFF. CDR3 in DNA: TGTGCCAGCAGTGAGCGGGACGCATCAATCCTTTTTGTGAATGAGCAGTTCTTC.

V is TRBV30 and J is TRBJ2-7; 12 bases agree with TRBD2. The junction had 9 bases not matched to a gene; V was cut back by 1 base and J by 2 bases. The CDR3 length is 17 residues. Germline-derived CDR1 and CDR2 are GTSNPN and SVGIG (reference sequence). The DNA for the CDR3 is TGTGCCTGGAGTGCCCGGACTAGCGGGATCGGAACCTACGAGCAGTACTTC. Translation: CAWSARTSGIGTYEQYF. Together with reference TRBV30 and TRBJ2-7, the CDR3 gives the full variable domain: SQTIHQWPATLVQPVGSPLSLECTVEGTSNPNLYWYRQAAGRGLQLLFYSVGIGQISSEVPQNLSASRPQDRQFILSSKKLLLSDSGFYLCAWSARTSGIGTYEQYFGPGTRLTVT.

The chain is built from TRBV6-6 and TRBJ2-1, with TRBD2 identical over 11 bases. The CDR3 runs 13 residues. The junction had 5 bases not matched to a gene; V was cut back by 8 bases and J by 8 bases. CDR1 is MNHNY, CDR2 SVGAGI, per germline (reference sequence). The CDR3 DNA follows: TGTGCCAGCCGAACTAGCGGGAGAGATGAGCAGTTCTTC. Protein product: CASRTSGRDEQFF.

In nucleotides, the CDR3 is TGTGCCAGCAGCCGCCTGACAGCTGTCTCCTACGAGCAGTACTTC. Encoded protein: CASSRLTAVSYEQYF. This sequence joins TRBV11-2 and TRBJ2-7; TRBD1 is a possible D gene (5 bases). The ends were cut back, 5 bases at V and 0 bases at J, with 14 bases in the middle. From germline, CDR1 is SGHAT and CDR2 FQNNGV. The CDR3 totals 15 residues.

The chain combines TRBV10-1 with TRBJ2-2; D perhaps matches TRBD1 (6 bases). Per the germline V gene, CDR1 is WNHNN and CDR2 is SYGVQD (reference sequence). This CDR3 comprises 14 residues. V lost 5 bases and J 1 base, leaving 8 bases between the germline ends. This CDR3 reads CASSPGQNTGELFF. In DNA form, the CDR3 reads TGCGCCAGCAGTCCGGGACAGAACACCGGGGAGCTGTTTTTT.

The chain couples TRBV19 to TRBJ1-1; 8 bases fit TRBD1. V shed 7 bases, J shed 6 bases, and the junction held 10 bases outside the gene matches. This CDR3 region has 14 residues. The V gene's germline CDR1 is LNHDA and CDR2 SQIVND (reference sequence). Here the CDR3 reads CASTLTGGKSEAFF. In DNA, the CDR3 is TGTGCCAGTACCCTAACAGGGGGAAAGTCTGAAGCTTTCTTT.

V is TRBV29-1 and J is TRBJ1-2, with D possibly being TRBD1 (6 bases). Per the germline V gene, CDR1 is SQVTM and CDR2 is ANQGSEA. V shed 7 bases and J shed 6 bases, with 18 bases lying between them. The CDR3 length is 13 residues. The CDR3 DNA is TGCAGCGCTCAGGGGCCAGGGCGTGATGGCTACACCTTC. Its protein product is CSAQGPGRDGYTF.

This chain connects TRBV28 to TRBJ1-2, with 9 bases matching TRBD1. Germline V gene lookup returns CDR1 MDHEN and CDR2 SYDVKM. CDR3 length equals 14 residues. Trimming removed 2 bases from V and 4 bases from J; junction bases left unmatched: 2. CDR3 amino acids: CASSLTGGSYGYTF. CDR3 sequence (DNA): TGTGCCAGCAGTTTAACAGGGGGCTCCTATGGCTACACCTTC.

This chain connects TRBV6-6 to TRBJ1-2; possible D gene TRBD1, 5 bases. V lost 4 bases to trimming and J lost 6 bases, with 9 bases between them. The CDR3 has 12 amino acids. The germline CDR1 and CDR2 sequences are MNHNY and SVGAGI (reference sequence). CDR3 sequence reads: CASSFDSDGYTF. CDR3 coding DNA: TGTGCCAGCAGTTTTGACAGCGATGGCTACACCTTC.

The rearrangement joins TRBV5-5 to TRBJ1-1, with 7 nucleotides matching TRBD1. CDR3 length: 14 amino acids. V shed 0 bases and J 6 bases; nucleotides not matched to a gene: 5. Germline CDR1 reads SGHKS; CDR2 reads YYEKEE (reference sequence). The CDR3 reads CASSLETGFPEAFF. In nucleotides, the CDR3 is TGTGCCAGCAGCTTGGAGACAGGGTTCCCTGAAGCTTTCTTT.

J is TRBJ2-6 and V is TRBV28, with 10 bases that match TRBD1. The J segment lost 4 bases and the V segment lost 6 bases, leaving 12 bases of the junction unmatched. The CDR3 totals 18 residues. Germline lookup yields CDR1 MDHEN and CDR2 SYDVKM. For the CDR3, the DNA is TGTGCCAGCAGACTAGGAGGGACAGGGGTTCTAGGGGCCAACGTCCTGACTTTC. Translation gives CASRLGGTGVLGANVLTF.

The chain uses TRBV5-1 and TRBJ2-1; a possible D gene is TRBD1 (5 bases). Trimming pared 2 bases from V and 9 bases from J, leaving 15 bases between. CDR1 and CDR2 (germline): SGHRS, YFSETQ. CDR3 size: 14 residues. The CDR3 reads CASSLVSSGAEQFF. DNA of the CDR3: TGCGCCAGCAGCTTAGTTTCTAGTGGGGCTGAGCAGTTCTTC.

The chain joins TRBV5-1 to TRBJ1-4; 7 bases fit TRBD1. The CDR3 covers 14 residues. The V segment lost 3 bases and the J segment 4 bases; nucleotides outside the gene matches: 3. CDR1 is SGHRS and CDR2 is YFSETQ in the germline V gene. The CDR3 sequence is CASSSGTVNEKLFF. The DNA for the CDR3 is TGCGCCAGCAGCTCCGGGACAGTTAATGAAAAACTGTTTTTT.

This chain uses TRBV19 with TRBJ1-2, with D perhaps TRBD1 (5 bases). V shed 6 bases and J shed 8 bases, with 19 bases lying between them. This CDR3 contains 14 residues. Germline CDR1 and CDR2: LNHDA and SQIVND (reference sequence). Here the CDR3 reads CASSSDGTTAGYTF. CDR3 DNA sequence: TGTGCCAGTAGCTCCGACGGAACGACAGCGGGCTACACCTTC.

In DNA, the CDR3 is TGCAGCGTTGGTGGGACTAGCCGGTACAATGAGCAGTTCTTC. It codes for CSVGGTSRYNEQFF. This chain links TRBV29-1 with TRBJ2-1; the match to TRBD2 covers 9 bases. Per germline, CDR1 SQVTM and CDR2 ANQGSEA. CDR3 length equals 14 residues. V lost 4 bases, J lost 4 bases, and 5 bases stayed unmatched.

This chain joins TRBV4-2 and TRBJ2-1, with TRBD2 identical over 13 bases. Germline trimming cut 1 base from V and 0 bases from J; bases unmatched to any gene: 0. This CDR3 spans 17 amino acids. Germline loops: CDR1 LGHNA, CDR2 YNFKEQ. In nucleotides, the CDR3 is TGTGCCAGCAGCCAAGGGACTAGCGGGAGCTCCTACAATGAGCAGTTCTTC. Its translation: CASSQGTSGSSYNEQFF.

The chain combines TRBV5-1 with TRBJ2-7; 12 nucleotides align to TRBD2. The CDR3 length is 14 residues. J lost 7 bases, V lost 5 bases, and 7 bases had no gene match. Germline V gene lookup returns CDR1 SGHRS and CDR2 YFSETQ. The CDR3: CASSSRLAGDEQYF. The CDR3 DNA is TGCGCCAGCAGTTCAAGACTAGCGGGAGATGAGCAGTACTTC.

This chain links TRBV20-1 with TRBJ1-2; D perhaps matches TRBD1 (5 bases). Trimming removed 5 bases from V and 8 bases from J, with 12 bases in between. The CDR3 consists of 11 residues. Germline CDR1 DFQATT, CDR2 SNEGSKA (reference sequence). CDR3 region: CSAPLGGGYTF. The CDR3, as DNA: TGCAGTGCTCCCTTGGGGGGGGGCTACACCTTC.

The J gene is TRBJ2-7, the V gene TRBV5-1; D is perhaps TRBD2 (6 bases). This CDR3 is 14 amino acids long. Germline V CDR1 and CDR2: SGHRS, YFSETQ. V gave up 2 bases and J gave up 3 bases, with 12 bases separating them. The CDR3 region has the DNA TGCGCCAGCAGCTTCTCGGGGGAGAGCTACGAGCAGTACTTC. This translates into CASSFSGESYEQYF.

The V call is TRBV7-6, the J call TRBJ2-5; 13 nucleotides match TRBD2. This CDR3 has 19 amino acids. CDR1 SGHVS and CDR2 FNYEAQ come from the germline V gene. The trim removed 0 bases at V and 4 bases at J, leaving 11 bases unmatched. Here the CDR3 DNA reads TGTGCCAGCAGCTTAGCCGGGACTAGCGGGACCTCTGCTAGAGAGACCCAGTACTTC. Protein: CASSLAGTSGTSARETQYF.

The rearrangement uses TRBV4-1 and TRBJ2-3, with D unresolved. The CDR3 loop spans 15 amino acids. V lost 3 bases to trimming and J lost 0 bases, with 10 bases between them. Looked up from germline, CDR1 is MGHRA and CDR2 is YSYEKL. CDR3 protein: CASSQLQTSTDTQYF. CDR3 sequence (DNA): TGCGCCAGCAGCCAGCTGCAAACTAGCACAGATACGCAGTATTTT.

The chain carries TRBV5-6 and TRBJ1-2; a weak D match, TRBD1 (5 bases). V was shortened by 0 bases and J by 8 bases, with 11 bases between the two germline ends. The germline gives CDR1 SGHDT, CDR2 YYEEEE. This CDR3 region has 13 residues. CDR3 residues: CASSLGGVGGYTF. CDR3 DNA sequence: TGTGCCAGCAGCTTGGGGGGGGTAGGAGGCTACACCTTC.

The CDR3 bases are TGTGCCACCAGCAGAGATTATAGCGACAGGGGCTTTGAAAAACTGTTTTTT. It translates to CATSRDYSDRGFEKLFF. J is TRBJ1-4 and V is TRBV15; 8 nucleotides agree with TRBD1. Germline-derived CDR1 and CDR2 are LNHNV and YYDKDF (reference sequence). Trimming took 0 bases from V and 7 from J; bases not matched to a gene: 10. CDR3 length equals 17 residues.

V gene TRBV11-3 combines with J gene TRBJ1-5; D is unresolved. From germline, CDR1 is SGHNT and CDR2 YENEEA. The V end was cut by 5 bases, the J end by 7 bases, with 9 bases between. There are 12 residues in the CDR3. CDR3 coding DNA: TGTGCCAGCAGCCCTGTCGTACAGCCCCAGCATTTT. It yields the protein CASSPVVQPQHF.